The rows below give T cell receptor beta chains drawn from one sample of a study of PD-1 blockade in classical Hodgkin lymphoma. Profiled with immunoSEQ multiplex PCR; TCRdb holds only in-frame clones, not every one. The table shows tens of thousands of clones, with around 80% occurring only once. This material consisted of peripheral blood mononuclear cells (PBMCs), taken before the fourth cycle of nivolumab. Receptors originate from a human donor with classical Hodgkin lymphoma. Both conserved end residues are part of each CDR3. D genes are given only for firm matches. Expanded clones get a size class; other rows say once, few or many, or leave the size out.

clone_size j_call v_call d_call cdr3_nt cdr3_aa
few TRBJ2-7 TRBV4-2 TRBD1 TGTGCCAGCAGCCAAGGCCCGCAGGGGGCGATGCGGCAGTACTTC CASSQGPQGAMRQYF
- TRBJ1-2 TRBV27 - TGTGCCAGCAGTCCCTCCAGGGGAGTCGGGACAACCGCCTATGGCTACACCTTC CASSPSRGVGTTAYGYTF
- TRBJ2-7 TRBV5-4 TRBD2 TGTGCCAGCAGCCAGCTCGGGGGGGTTTTGTACGAGCAGTACTTC CASSQLGGVLYEQYF
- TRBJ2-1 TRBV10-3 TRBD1 TGTGCCATCAGCCGGGACAGGGATGTCCATGAGCAGTTCTTC CAISRDRDVHEQFF
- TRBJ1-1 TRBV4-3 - TGCGCCAGCAGCTTACTCTTGGGACAGAACACTGAAGCTTTCTTT CASSLLLGQNTEAFF
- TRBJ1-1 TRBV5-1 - TGCGCCAGCAGCTTGGCCTCCGTGCCGAACACTGAAGCTTTCTTT CASSLASVPNTEAFF
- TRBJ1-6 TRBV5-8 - TGTGCCAGCAGCCGGGCCAGTTGGGACCTCCACTTT CASSRASWDLHF
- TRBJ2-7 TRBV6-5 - TGTGCCAGCTCTTTCATTAACGAGCAGTACTTC CASSFINEQYF
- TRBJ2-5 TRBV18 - TGTGCCAGCTCCCTGGGTGGGGCAATGGAGACCCAGTACTTC CASSLGGAMETQYF
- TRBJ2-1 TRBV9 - TGTGCCAGCAGCACCGGACCGGGGAATGAGCAGTTCTTC CASSTGPGNEQFF
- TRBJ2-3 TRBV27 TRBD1 TGTGCCAGCAGTTTTGATGCAGGGGGAGATACGCAGTATTTT CASSFDAGGDTQYF
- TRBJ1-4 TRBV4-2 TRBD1 TGTGCCAGCAGCCAAGAAAGGGGAGAAGCGACAGGGCTGAATGAAAAACTGTTTTTT CASSQERGEATGLNEKLFF
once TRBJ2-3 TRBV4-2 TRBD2 TGTGCCAGCAGCCAACGAGTGTCCAGCGGGGGGCCAGATACGCAGTATTTT CASSQRVSSGGPDTQYF
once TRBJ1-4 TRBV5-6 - TGTGCCAGCAGCCCTCTTGGGGGTGCGGCTAATGAAAAACTGTTTTTT CASSPLGGAANEKLFF
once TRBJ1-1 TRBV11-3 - TGTGCCAGCAGCACCTCGCCGGGGACTGAAGCTTTCTTT CASSTSPGTEAFF
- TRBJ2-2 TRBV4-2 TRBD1 TGTGCCAGCAGCCATGAAAGAAACCTCCGGGACAGGGGAACCGGGGAGCTGTTTTTT CASSHERNLRDRGTGELFF
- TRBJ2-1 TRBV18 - TGTGCCAGCTCACCATTAGGTGAGCAGTTCTTC CASSPLGEQFF
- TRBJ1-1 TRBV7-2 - TGTGCCAGCAGCTTGGTATCCGGCCCCGACACTGAAGCTTTCTTT CASSLVSGPDTEAFF
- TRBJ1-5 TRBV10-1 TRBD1 TGCGCCAGCAGTGAGGCACAGGGGTTTAATCAGCCCCAGCATTTT CASSEAQGFNQPQHF
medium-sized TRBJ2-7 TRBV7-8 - TGTGCCAGCAGCCCTCGAGGGGGGGCTTCTTCGTACGAGCAGTACTTC CASSPRGGASSYEQYF
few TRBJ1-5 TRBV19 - TGTGCCAGTAGTATACAAGGGGGAGGTCAGCCCCAGCATTTT CASSIQGGGQPQHF
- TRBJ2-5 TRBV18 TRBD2 TGTGCCAGCTCACCACTAGCGGGGGACCAAGAGACCCAGTACTTC CASSPLAGDQETQYF
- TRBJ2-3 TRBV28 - TGTGCCAGCAGTAGTCGCACCCTCACAGATACGCAGTATTTT CASSSRTLTDTQYF
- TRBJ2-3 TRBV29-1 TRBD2 TGCAGCGTTGTAAAAGTATTGACTAGCGGGGTAGATACGCAGTATTTT CSVVKVLTSGVDTQYF
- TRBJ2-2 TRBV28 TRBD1 TGTGCCAGCAGAGGCCCCGGGACAGGGGCCGGGGAGCTGTTTTTT CASRGPGTGAGELFF
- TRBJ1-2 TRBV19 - TGTGCCAGTAGGCCCCAGGTAGAATATGGCTACACCTTC CASRPQVEYGYTF
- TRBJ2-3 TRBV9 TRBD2 TGTGCCAGCAGCGTAGGGGAGCTAGCGGCTATAGATACGCAGTATTTT CASSVGELAAIDTQYF
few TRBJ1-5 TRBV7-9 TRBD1 TGTGCCAGCAGTTCCGGGACAGGGTTAGGTCAGCCCCAGCATTTT CASSSGTGLGQPQHF
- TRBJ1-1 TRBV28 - TGTGCCAGCAGTGGGATAGTGGGGACTGAAGCTTTCTTT CASSGIVGTEAFF
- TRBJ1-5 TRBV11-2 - TGTGCCAGCAGCTTGGATAGCAATCAGCCCCAGCATTTT CASSLDSNQPQHF
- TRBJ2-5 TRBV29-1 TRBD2 TGCAGCGTTGTTAGCGGGTTACAAGAGACCCAGTACTTC CSVVSGLQETQYF
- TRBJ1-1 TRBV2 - TGTGCCAGCAACAGGGTCGATCTCCCCCCTGAAGCTTTCTTT CASNRVDLPPEAFF
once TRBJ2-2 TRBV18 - TGTGCCAGCTCACCATACAGGGCGGAAACCGGGGAGCTGTTTTTT CASSPYRAETGELFF
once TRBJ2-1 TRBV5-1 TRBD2 TGCGCCAGCAGCTTGGGTCCAGCGGGGGGGATATACAATGAGCAGTTCTTC CASSLGPAGGIYNEQFF
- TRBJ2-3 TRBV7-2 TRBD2 TGTGCCAGCAGCCTCATGGGACTAGCAGGCACAGATACGCAGTATTTT CASSLMGLAGTDTQYF
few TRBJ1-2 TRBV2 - TGTGCCAGCAGTGAACAAGATAACTATGGCTACACCTTC CASSEQDNYGYTF
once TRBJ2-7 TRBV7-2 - TGTGCCAGCAGCTCGTTTTCGACTACCCCCCCCTACGAGCAGTACTTC CASSSFSTTPPYEQYF
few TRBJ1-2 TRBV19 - TGTGCCAGTAGTCCCACGGGCGGACAGAGCGGCTACACCTTC CASSPTGGQSGYTF
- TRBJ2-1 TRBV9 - TGTGCCAGCAGCCCCCCCTCGGGGTCATCCTACAATGAGCAGTTCTTC CASSPPSGSSYNEQFF
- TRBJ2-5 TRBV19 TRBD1 TGTGCCAGTAGAGTCAGGGGGCTACAAGAGACCCAGTACTTC CASRVRGLQETQYF
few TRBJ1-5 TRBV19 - TGTGCCAGTAGTATTCAGGGTATCAATCAGCCCCAGCATTTT CASSIQGINQPQHF
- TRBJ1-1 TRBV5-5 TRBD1 TGTGCCAGCAGCCGATTTTGGACAGGGAACACTGAAGCTTTCTTT CASSRFWTGNTEAFF
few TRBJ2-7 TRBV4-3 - TGCGCCAGCAGCCAAGGAGTGTCCGGGGGGCGCGAGCAGTACTTC CASSQGVSGGREQYF
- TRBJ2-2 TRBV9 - TGTGCCAGCAGCGTAGGTAACTCGGCGGCAGGGGACACCGGGGAGCTGTTTTTT CASSVGNSAAGDTGELFF
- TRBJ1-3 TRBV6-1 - TGTGCCAGTCAGGATTCCTCAGGGTTTGGAAACACCATATATTTT CASQDSSGFGNTIYF
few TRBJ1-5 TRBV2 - TGTGCCAGCAGTGAAGCGCAGGGCGACTATAGCAATCAGCCCCAGCATTTT CASSEAQGDYSNQPQHF